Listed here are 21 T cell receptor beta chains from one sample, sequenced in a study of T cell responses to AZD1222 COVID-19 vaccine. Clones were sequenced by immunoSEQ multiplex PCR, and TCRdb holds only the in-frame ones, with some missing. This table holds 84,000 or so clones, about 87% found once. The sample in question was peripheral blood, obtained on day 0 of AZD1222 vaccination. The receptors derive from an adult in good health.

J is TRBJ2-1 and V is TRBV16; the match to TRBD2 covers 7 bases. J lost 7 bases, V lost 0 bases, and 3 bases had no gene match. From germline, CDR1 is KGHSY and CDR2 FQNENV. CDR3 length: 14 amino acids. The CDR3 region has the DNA TGTGCCAGCAGCCAATCAGACGGGGGGAATGAGCAGTTCTTC. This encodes CASSQSDGGNEQFF.

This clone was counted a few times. DNA of the CDR3: TGTGCCAGCAGGGACAGGGGGACCAACGAGCAGTACTTC. It encodes CASRDRGTNEQYF. The rearrangement joins TRBV6-5 to TRBJ2-7, with 10 positions matching TRBD1. The V gene's germline CDR1 is MNHEY and CDR2 SVGAGI. J gave up 5 bases and V 6 bases, and 4 bases lay outside the gene matches. The CDR3 totals 13 residues.

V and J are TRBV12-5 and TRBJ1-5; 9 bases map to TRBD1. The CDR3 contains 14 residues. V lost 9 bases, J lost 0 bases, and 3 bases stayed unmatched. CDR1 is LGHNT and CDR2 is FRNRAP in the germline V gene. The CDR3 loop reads CASGQGFSNQPQHF. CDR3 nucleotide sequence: TGTGCTAGCGGACAGGGGTTTAGCAATCAGCCCCAGCATTTT.

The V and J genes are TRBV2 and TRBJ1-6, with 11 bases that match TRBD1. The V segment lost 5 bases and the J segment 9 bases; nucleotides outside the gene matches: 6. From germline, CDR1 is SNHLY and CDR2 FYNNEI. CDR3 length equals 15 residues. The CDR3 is CASSQDRGHISPLHF. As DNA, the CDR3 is TGTGCCAGCAGTCAGGACAGGGGGCATATTTCACCCCTCCACTTT.

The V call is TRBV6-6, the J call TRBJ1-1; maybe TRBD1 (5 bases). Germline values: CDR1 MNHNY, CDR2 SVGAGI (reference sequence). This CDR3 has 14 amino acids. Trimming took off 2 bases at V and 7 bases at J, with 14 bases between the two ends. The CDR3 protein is CASSYGEGLVEAFF. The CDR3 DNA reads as TGTGCCAGCAGTTACGGGGAGGGGTTGGTTGAAGCTTTCTTT.

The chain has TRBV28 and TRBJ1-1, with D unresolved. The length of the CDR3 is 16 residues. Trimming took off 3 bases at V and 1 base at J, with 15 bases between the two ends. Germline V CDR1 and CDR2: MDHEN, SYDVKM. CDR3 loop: CASSFYPAGTNTEAFF. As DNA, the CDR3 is TGTGCCAGCAGTTTTTACCCGGCGGGTACGAACACTGAAGCTTTCTTT.

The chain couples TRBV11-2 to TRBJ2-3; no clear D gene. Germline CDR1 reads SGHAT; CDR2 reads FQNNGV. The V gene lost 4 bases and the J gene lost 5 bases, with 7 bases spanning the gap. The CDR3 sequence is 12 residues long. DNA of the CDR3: TGTGCCAGCAGCTCATCAGGAGATACGCAGTATTTT. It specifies CASSSSGDTQYF.

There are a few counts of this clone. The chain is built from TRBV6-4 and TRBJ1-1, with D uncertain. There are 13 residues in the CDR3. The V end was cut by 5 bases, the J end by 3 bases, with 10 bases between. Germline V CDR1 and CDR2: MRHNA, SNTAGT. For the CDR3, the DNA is TGTGCCAGCAGTTTAAGTTTGGACACTGAAGCTTTCTTT. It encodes CASSLSLDTEAFF.

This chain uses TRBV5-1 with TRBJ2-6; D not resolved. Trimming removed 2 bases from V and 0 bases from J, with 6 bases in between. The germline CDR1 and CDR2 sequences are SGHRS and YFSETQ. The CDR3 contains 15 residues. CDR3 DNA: TGCGCCAGCAGCTTTACCGTCTCTGGGGCCAACGTCCTGACTTTC. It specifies CASSFTVSGANVLTF.

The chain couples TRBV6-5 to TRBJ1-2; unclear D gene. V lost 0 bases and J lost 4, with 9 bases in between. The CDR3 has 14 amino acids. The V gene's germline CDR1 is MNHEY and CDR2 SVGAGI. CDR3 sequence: CASSYSGRVYGYTF. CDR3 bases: TGTGCCAGCAGTTACTCAGGTCGGGTCTATGGCTACACCTTC.

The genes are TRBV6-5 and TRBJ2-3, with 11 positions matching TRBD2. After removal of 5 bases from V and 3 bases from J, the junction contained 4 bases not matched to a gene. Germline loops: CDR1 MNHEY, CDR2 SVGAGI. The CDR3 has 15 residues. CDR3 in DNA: TGTGCCAGCAGTCAGGGGACTAGCGGTACAGATACGCAGTATTTT. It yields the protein CASSQGTSGTDTQYF.

CDR3: CASSKFPRQGVGQPQHF. Written as DNA, the CDR3 is TGTGCCAGCAGCAAATTTCCCCGACAGGGAGTGGGTCAGCCCCAGCATTTT. The V call is TRBV21-1, the J call TRBJ1-5; the table's D call, TRBD1, has no DNA check behind it. TRBV21-1 is marked as a pseudogene. The CDR3 contains 17 residues.

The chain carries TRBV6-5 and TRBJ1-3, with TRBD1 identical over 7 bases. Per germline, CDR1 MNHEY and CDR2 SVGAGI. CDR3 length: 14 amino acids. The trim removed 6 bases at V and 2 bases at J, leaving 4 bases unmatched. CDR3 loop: CASRPDRAGNTIYF. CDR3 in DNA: TGTGCCAGCAGACCTGACAGGGCTGGAAACACCATATATTTT.

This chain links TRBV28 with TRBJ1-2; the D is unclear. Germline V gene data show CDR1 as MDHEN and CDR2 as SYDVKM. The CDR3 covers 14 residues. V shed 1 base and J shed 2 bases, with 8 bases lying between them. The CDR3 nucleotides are TGTGCCAGCAGTTTATTTAGAGGCAACTATGGCTACACCTTC. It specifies CASSLFRGNYGYTF.

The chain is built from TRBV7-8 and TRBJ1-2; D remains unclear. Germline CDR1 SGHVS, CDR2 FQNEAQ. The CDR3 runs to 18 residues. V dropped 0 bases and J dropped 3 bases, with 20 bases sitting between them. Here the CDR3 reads CASSLARLGLGSDYGYTF. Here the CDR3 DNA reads TGTGCCAGCAGCTTAGCGAGATTGGGCTTGGGGTCCGACTATGGCTACACCTTC.

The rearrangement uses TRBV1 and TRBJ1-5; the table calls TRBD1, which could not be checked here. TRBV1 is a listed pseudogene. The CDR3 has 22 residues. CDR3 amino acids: CTSSQLPSTGQGTGSYNQPQHF. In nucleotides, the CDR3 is TGCACCAGCAGCCAGCTCCCCTCCACTGGACAGGGGACGGGGTCTTACAATCAGCCCCAGCATTTT.

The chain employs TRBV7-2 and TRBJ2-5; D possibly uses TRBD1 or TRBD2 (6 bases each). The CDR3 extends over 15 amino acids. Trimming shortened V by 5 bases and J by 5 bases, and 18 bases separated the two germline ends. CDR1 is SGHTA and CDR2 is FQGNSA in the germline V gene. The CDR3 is CASSPRRGAGETQYF. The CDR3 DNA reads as TGTGCCAGCAGCCCAAGAAGGGGGGCGGGGGAGACCCAGTACTTC.

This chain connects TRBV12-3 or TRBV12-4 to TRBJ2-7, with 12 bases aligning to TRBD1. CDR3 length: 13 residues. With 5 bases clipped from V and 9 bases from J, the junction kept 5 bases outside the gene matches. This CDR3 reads CASSGGQGARQYF. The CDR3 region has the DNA TGTGCCAGCAGTGGGGGACAGGGGGCGCGGCAGTACTTC.

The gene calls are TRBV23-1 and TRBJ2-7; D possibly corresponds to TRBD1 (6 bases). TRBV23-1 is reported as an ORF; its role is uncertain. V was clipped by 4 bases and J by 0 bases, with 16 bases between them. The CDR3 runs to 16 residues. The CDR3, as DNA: TGCGCCAGCAGTCTCCCGATGGACAGAAGCTCCTACGAGCAGTACTTC. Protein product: CASSLPMDRSSYEQYF.

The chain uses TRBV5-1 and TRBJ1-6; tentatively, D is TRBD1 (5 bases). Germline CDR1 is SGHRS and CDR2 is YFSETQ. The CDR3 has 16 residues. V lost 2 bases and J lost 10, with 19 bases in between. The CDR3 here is CASSLSGWGEGSPLHF. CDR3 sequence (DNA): TGCGCCAGCAGCTTATCAGGGTGGGGGGAAGGATCACCCCTCCACTTT. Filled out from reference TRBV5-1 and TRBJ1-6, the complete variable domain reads KAGVTQTPRYLIKTRGQQVTLSCSPISGHRSVSWYQQTPGQGLQFLFEYFSETQRNKGNFPGRFSGRQFSNSRSEMNVSTLELGDSALYLCASSLSGWGEGSPLHFGNGTRLTVT.

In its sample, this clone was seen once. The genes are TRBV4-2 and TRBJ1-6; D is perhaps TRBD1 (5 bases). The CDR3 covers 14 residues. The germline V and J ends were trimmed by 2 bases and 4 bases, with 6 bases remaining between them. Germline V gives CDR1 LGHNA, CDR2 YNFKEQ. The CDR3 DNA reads TGTGCCAGCAGCCAACAGGGTTATAATTCACCCCTCCACTTT. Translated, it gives CASSQQGYNSPLHF.